This TCR beta chain was sequenced for a study of blood T cell repertoires in COVID-19. Losses at the gene ends were 0 bases for V and 8 bases for J; bases not matched to a gene: 8. CDR1 is LGHDT, CDR2 YNNKEL, per germline (reference sequence). The CDR3 loop spans 16 amino acids. Sequencing used immunoSEQ multiplex PCR; TCRdb keeps in-frame clones, though not all of them. The sample holds 250,000 or so clones; around 93% are singletons and the top ten take 2.5% to 3%. The sequenced sample was PBMCs or T cells enriched from blood (not recorded which). The rearrangement joins TRBV3-1 (or the pseudogene TRBV3-2) to TRBJ2-1; 9 bases are a match to TRBD2. The receptor's source is a man aged 40-49 years who had been exposed to COVID-19. In DNA form, the CDR3 reads TGTGCCAGCAGCCAAGATTCCAGCGGGAGGTTTGATGAGCAGTTCTTC. This sequence encodes CASSQDSSGRFDEQFF.